This T cell receptor (beta chain) was identified during a study of prognosis after radiotherapy for stage I lung cancer. This clonotype was seen at least ten times. V lost 1 base to trimming and J lost 2 bases, with 6 bases between them. CDR1 is KGHDR and CDR2 is SFDVKD in the germline V gene. This CDR3 spans 14 amino acids. The authors amplified TCR beta CDR3 from genomic DNA using two-round multiplex PCR. First-round PCR used primers specific to each TRBV and TRBJ gene. TCRdb reprocessed the multiplex PCR reads via MiXCR and lists one record per CDR3 protein. In the table there are about 59,000 distinct CDR3 sequences, 26% of which are singletons.

The TCR was taken from a donor aged 50 or older with non-small cell lung cancer. This sequence joins TRBV24-1 and TRBJ2-3; no clear D gene. The starting material was PBMCs, obtained before or after stereotactic body radiation therapy (not recorded which). The CDR3 DNA reads as TGTGCCACCAGTGATTTCGACTCCACAGATACGCAGTATTTT. Translating gives CATSDFDSTDTQYF.